This entry describes one TCR beta chain. Its antigen remains unidentified. This sample was taken from a study of shared clonotypes between healthy human individuals. Study observations and caveats: Limitation of the genetic and exposure-history diversity represented came from the few donors. For naive CD4 cells, roughly 5% of clonotypes were shared across a handful of donors.

CD4+ cells underwent separation, giving CD45RA+ naive and CD45RA-negative memory subsets. The germline gives CDR1 SGDLS, CDR2 YYNGEE. This CDR3 spans 13 amino acids. V was cut by 0 bases and J by 9 bases, with 10 bases left in between. The repertoire was sequenced with immunoSEQ multiplex PCR; TCRdb's copy has only in-frame clones and lacks some. The sample carries over a million clones, 96% recorded once. The chain couples TRBV9 to TRBJ2-1, with D perhaps TRBD2 (5 bases). Specimen: naive CD4+ T cells sorted from blood. The subset was: CD45RA+ positively selected. The source of this sequence is a man aged 25 to 40 in good health. CDR3 in DNA: TGTGCCAGCAGCGTAGTTGACGGGGTTGAGCAGTTCTTC. This sequence encodes CASSVVDGVEQFF.